Below, 13 T cell receptor beta chains from the same sample are listed, as sequenced in a study of blood T cells in healthy people across ages. A J-beta primer mix and a sample-barcoded 5' primer were used in a second PCR of about 7 to 12 cycles. TCRdb recomputed calls from the 5' RACE reads with MiXCR, one row per CDR3 protein. The data contain 700,000 or so distinct CDR3 sequences, 20% to 25% of them singletons. The specimen sequenced was blood. Every receptor here comes from a man between 65 and 85 years old in good health.

This clonotype was counted at least ten times. CDR3: CASSLQVGQPQHF. The CDR3 region has the DNA TGTGCCAGCAGTTTGCAGGTTGGGCAGCCCCAGCATTTT. The chain links TRBV12-3 or TRBV12-4 to TRBJ1-5; D remains ambiguous. V was cut by 3 bases and J by 7 bases, with 10 bases left in between. The CDR3 runs 13 residues.

This clonotype has more than one count but fewer than ten. The chain combines TRBV20-1 with TRBJ2-7; TRBD1 matches at 9 bases. Trimming cost V 6 bases and J 6 bases; bases outside gene matches: 6. Germline CDR1 is DFQATT and CDR2 is SNEGSKA (reference sequence). The CDR3 loop spans 12 amino acids. CDR3 nucleotides: TGCAGTGCCTGGGACAGGGTAGGCGAGCAGTACTTC. It encodes CSAWDRVGEQYF.

This clonotype was seen only a few times. This rearrangement joins TRBV11-2 to TRBJ2-7; D remains unclear. This CDR3 is built from 15 residues. Trimming stripped 0 bases from V and 3 bases from J, with 12 bases between. CDR1 is SGHAT, CDR2 FQNNGV, per germline. The CDR3 loop is CASSLDLAIFYEQYF. CDR3 nucleotide sequence: TGTGCCAGCAGCTTAGATCTTGCAATCTTCTACGAGCAGTACTTC.

The table lists this clonotype with a few counts. The rearrangement joins TRBV2 to TRBJ2-6; the D gene is possibly TRBD1 (6 bases). The CDR3 covers 13 residues. Germline lookup yields CDR1 SNHLY and CDR2 FYNNEI. The chain's CDR3 is CATKQGGANVLTF. The CDR3 DNA reads TGTGCTACCAAACAGGGTGGGGCCAACGTCCTGACTTTC. The variable domain in full, with the rest retrieved from reference TRBV2 and TRBJ2-6, is EPEVTQTPSHQVTQMGQEVILRCVPISNHLYFYWYRQILGQKVEFLVSFYNNEISEKSEIFDDQFSVERPDGSNFTLKIRSTKLEDSAMYFCATKQGGANVLTFGAGSRLTVL.

CDR3 nucleotide sequence: TGTGCCAGCAGCGATCAGGGGCCCGGCACAGATACGCAGTATTTT. It encodes CASSDQGPGTDTQYF. V gene TRBV2 combines with J gene TRBJ2-3, with a weak D call TRBD1 (6 bases). Germline CDR1 SNHLY, CDR2 FYNNEI. The CDR3 is 15 residues long. V lost 6 bases and J 1 base, leaving 14 bases between the germline ends. Filled out from reference TRBV2 and TRBJ2-3, the complete variable domain reads EPEVTQTPSHQVTQMGQEVILRCVPISNHLYFYWYRQILGQKVEFLVSFYNNEISEKSEIFDDQFSVERPDGSNFTLKIRSTKLEDSAMYFCASSDQGPGTDTQYFGPGTRLTVL.

The sample holds a few counts of this clonotype. This chain uses TRBV4-1 with TRBJ1-5; the D is unclear. V lost 0 bases, J lost 7 bases, and 10 bases lay in between. This CDR3 contains 14 residues. Germline CDR1 reads MGHRA; CDR2 reads YSYEKL. CDR3 in DNA: TGCGCCAGCAGCCAAGACGGGGTGAGGCAGCCCCAGCATTTT. This translates into CASSQDGVRQPQHF.

This rearrangement joins TRBV18 to TRBJ2-7, with 7 nucleotides matching TRBD1. The CDR3 spans 15 residues. Germline values: CDR1 KGHSH, CDR2 LQKENI. V shed 2 bases and J 2 bases; nucleotides not matched to a gene: 6. DNA for the CDR3: TGTGCCAGCTCACCATCCGGACAGGCAGCCTACGAGCAGTACGTC. This sequence encodes CASSPSGQAAYEQYV.

This clonotype has more than one count but fewer than ten. This sequence joins TRBV25-1 and TRBJ2-5; possibly TRBD1 for D (6 bases). The end of the DNA aligns better with TRBJ2-7, so the J call may be wrong. Germline CDR1 and CDR2: MGHDK and SYGVNS. The CDR3 has 15 residues. The CDR3 loop reads CASKSAAGEYGEQYF. In DNA, the CDR3 is TGTGCCAGCAAATCCGCAGCAGGGGAGTATGGCGAGCAGTACTTC.

About this clonotype: As the CDR3 is not closed by the conserved phenylalanine or tryptophan, this likely results from a read error. In DNA form, the CDR3 reads TGTGCCAGCAGTCCGGGACAAAGGTACAATGAGCAGTTCCTC. The encoded protein is CASSPGQRYNEQFL. The genes are TRBV12-3 or TRBV12-4 and TRBJ2-1, with D possibly being TRBD1 (6 bases). The V end lost 5 bases, the J end lost 4 bases, and 12 bases lay between the germline ends. The CDR3 extends over 14 amino acids.

This clonotype was observed a few times. This sequence joins TRBV29-1 and TRBJ1-3, with 7 bases matching TRBD1. Germline CDR1 and CDR2: SQVTM and ANQGSEA. The CDR3 is 14 amino acids. Unmatched junction bases numbered 9, after V lost 6 bases and J lost 4 bases. DNA for the CDR3: TGCAGCGTAGCTAAACAGGGGATAGGAAACACCATATATTTT. Translating gives CSVAKQGIGNTIYF.

The rearrangement links TRBV6-5 to TRBJ1-4; the D gene is possibly TRBD1 (6 bases). Germline assignment: CDR1 MNHEY and CDR2 SVGAGI. Trimming cost V 4 bases and J 7 bases, with 16 bases left between them. The CDR3 covers 15 residues. The CDR3 DNA sequence: TGTGCCAGCAGTTCGGCGGGGGCAGGGACTGAAAAACTGTTTTTT. It encodes CASSSAGAGTEKLFF.

The CDR3 DNA is TGTGCCAGCAGTTGGGGGGGCGGCAGTGAAGCTTTCTTT. Amino acid sequence: CASSWGGGSEAFF. V usage is TRBV12-3 or TRBV12-4 and J usage is TRBJ1-1; D is perhaps TRBD1 (6 bases). With 4 bases removed from V and 7 bases from J, the gap between germline ends came to 13 bases. This CDR3 is built from 13 residues.

The genes are TRBV6-6 and TRBJ2-2, with a possible D match to TRBD1 (6 bases). V was shortened by 6 bases and J by 4 bases, with 9 bases between the two germline ends. The CDR3 is 13 residues long. CDR1 is MNHNY, CDR2 SVGAGI, per germline (reference sequence). CDR3 sequence: CASRTTGTGELFF. The CDR3 DNA reads TGTGCCAGCAGGACGACAGGCACCGGGGAGCTGTTTTTT.